A selection of T cell receptor beta chains follows, all from one sample in a study of regulatory T cells in long-lasting Graves disease. TCRdb used MiXCR to reprocess the multiplex PCR reads, holding one entry per CDR3 protein. There are over 500,000 distinct CDR3 sequences in the sample; about 16% occur only once, and around 12% lies in the top ten. The data also belong to a second study, concerning T cells in Graves' hyperthyroidism and ophthalmopathy.

The sample consisted of peripheral blood mononuclear cells (PBMCs), taken at new diagnosis, from a patient treated with antithyroid drugs. The receptors were gathered from a man aged 18 to 30 with Graves disease. The CDR3 runs from the conserved cysteine through the conserved F or W. D genes are given only for firm matches. The size entry is marked missing in some rows and otherwise reads once, few, many or a size class.

D gene: TRBD2
V gene: TRBV7-6
clone size: many
J gene: TRBJ2-1
CDR3 protein: CASSFSAGGTYNEQFF
CDR3 DNA: TGTGCCAGCAGCTTTTCAGCGGGAGGAACCTACAATGAGCAGTTCTTC

D gene: -
V gene: TRBV12-3/TRBV12-4
clone size: -
J gene: TRBJ1-1
CDR3 protein: CAGSTSRQTNTEAFF
CDR3 DNA: TGTGCCGGCAGCACTTCCCGACAGACGAACACTGAAGCTTTCTTT

D gene: -
V gene: TRBV19
clone size: -
J gene: TRBJ2-3
CDR3 protein: CASSITPVAPDTQYF
CDR3 DNA: TGTGCCAGTAGTATAACTCCAGTCGCCCCAGATACGCAGTATTTT

D gene: TRBD1
V gene: TRBV12-3/TRBV12-4
clone size: many
J gene: TRBJ1-5
CDR3 protein: CASSLVGNRGPQHF
CDR3 DNA: TGTGCCAGCAGTTTAGTTGGCAACAGGGGGCCCCAGCATTTT

D gene: TRBD2
V gene: TRBV7-9
clone size: -
J gene: TRBJ2-2
CDR3 protein: CASSPRLVAGNTGELFF
CDR3 DNA: TGTGCCAGCAGCCCCAGGCTAGTAGCGGGGAACACCGGGGAGCTGTTTTTT

D gene: -
V gene: TRBV4-1
clone size: -
J gene: TRBJ2-7
CDR3 protein: CASSSNWEQYF
CDR3 DNA: TGCGCCAGCAGCTCCAATTGGGAGCAGTACTTC

D gene: -
V gene: TRBV6-2/TRBV6-3
clone size: -
J gene: TRBJ1-1
CDR3 protein: CASSYSPVPTEAFF
CDR3 DNA: TGTGCCAGCAGTTACTCGCCCGTTCCGACTGAAGCTTTCTTT

D gene: -
V gene: TRBV27
clone size: few
J gene: TRBJ2-3
CDR3 protein: CASSQRWGADTQYF
CDR3 DNA: TGTGCCAGCAGTCAGCGGTGGGGTGCTGATACGCAGTATTTT

D gene: -
V gene: TRBV27
clone size: few
J gene: TRBJ2-7
CDR3 protein: CASSHGTLYEQYF
CDR3 DNA: TGTGCCAGCAGCCATGGGACACTCTACGAGCAGTACTTC

D gene: -
V gene: TRBV12-3/TRBV12-4
clone size: many
J gene: TRBJ1-2
CDR3 protein: CASSLPPSSGYTF
CDR3 DNA: TGTGCCAGCAGTTTACCCCCGTCGTCTGGCTACACCTTC

D gene: TRBD1
V gene: TRBV5-1
clone size: few
J gene: TRBJ1-2
CDR3 protein: CASRTGPQTNYGYTF
CDR3 DNA: TGCGCCAGCCGGACAGGTCCGCAGACTAACTATGGCTACACCTTC

D gene: TRBD2
V gene: TRBV28
clone size: many
J gene: TRBJ2-1
CDR3 protein: CASKGGAGGSYNEQFF
CDR3 DNA: TGTGCCAGCAAGGGTGGCGCGGGAGGCTCCTACAATGAGCAGTTCTTC

D gene: -
V gene: TRBV19
clone size: -
J gene: TRBJ1-1
CDR3 protein: CASSIGPKQVMNTEAFF
CDR3 DNA: TGTGCCAGTAGTATAGGCCCCAAACAGGTTATGAACACTGAAGCTTTCTTT

D gene: -
V gene: TRBV4-1
clone size: -
J gene: TRBJ2-1
CDR3 protein: CASSQEPAGLRQFF
CDR3 DNA: TGCGCCAGCAGCCAAGAACCTGCTGGCCTAAGGCAGTTCTTC

D gene: TRBD2
V gene: TRBV20-1
clone size: -
J gene: TRBJ2-1
CDR3 protein: CSGNLAVSSYNEQFF
CDR3 DNA: TGCAGTGGCAACCTAGCGGTGAGCTCCTACAATGAGCAGTTCTTC

D gene: -
V gene: TRBV10-3
clone size: -
J gene: TRBJ1-3
CDR3 protein: CAIKPIGGNTIYF
CDR3 DNA: TGTGCCATCAAACCAATAGGTGGAAACACCATATATTTT

D gene: -
V gene: TRBV12-3/TRBV12-4
clone size: many
J gene: TRBJ2-1
CDR3 protein: CASSLTTEQFF
CDR3 DNA: TGTGCCAGCAGTTTGACAACTGAGCAGTTCTTC

D gene: TRBD1
V gene: TRBV10-2
clone size: many
J gene: TRBJ1-1
CDR3 protein: CASKLKGQMNTEAFF
CDR3 DNA: TGCGCCAGCAAGTTAAAGGGACAGATGAACACTGAAGCTTTCTTT

D gene: -
V gene: TRBV6-5
clone size: few
J gene: TRBJ2-2
CDR3 protein: CASSYGTADTGELFF
CDR3 DNA: TGTGCCAGCAGTTACGGAACAGCAGACACCGGGGAGCTGTTTTTT

D gene: TRBD2
V gene: TRBV5-1
clone size: few
J gene: TRBJ2-2
CDR3 protein: CASSLPSGRNTGELFF
CDR3 DNA: TGCGCCAGCAGCTTGCCTAGCGGGAGGAACACCGGGGAGCTGTTTTTT

D gene: -
V gene: TRBV4-1
clone size: few
J gene: TRBJ1-1
CDR3 protein: CASSPGGARGLNTEAFF
CDR3 DNA: TGCGCCAGCAGCCCCGGGGGGGCGAGGGGGTTGAACACTGAAGCTTTCTTT

D gene: -
V gene: TRBV5-1
clone size: many
J gene: TRBJ2-3
CDR3 protein: CASSLRGGFSDTQYF
CDR3 DNA: TGCGCCAGCAGCTTGCGCGGGGGCTTCTCCGATACGCAGTATTTT

D gene: -
V gene: TRBV3-1
clone size: many
J gene: TRBJ1-5
CDR3 protein: CASSQGQGIQPQHF
CDR3 DNA: TGTGCCAGCAGCCAAGGGCAGGGGATTCAGCCCCAGCATTTT

D gene: -
V gene: TRBV5-1
clone size: many
J gene: TRBJ2-1
CDR3 protein: CASSISAGLPINEQFF
CDR3 DNA: TGCGCCAGCAGTATCTCGGCCGGCCTCCCAATCAATGAGCAGTTCTTC

D gene: -
V gene: TRBV14
clone size: few
J gene: TRBJ1-4
CDR3 protein: CASSQLGPSGEKLFF
CDR3 DNA: TGTGCCAGCAGTCAACTGGGGCCGTCTGGTGAAAAACTGTTTTTT